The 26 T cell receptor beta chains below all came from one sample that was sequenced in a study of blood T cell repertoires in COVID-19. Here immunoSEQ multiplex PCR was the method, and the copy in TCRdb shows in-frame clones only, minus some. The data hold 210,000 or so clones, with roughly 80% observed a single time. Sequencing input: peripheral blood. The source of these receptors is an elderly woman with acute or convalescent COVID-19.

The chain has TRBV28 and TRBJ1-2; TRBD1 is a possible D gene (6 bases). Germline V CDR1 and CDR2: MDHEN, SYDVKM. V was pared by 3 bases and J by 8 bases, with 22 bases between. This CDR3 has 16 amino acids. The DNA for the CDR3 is TGTGCCAGCAGTTTTATGTACGGGACACAGGCCGTCGGCTACACCTTC. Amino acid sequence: CASSFMYGTQAVGYTF.

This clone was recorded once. CDR3 in amino acids: CASSILETDTQYF. The CDR3 DNA reads TGTGCCAGCTCAATCTTGGAGACAGATACGCAGTATTTT. The chain couples TRBV18 to TRBJ2-3; unclear D gene. Germline V CDR1 and CDR2: KGHSH, LQKENI. V lost 5 bases and J 3 bases, leaving 9 bases between the germline ends. The CDR3 has 13 amino acids. The variable domain in full, completed from reference TRBV18 and TRBJ2-3, reads NAGVMQNPRHLVRRRGQEARLRCSPMKGHSHVYWYRQLPEEGLKFMVYLQKENIIDESGMPKERFSAEFPKEGPSILRIQQVVRGDSAAYFCASSILETDTQYFGPGTRLTVL.

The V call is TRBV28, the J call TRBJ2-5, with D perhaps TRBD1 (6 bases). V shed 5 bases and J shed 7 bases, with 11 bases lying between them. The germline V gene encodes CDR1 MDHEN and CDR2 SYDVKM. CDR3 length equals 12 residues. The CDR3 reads CASSTGHLTQYF. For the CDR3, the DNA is TGTGCCAGCAGTACGGGACACTTGACCCAGTACTTC.

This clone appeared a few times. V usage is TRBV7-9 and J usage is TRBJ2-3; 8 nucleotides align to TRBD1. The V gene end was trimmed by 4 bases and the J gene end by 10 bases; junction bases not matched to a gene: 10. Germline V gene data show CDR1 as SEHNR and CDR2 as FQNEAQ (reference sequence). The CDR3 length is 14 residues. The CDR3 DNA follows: TGTGCCAGCAGCTACCAATCACAGGGGGTGCCGCAGTATTTT. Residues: CASSYQSQGVPQYF.

Here the CDR3 DNA reads TGTGCCAGCAACAGGGGAAGCTATGGCTACACCTTC. As protein: CASNRGSYGYTF. V is TRBV12-3 or TRBV12-4 and J is TRBJ1-2, with 7 bases that match TRBD1. The V segment lost 7 bases and the J segment 4 bases; nucleotides outside the gene matches: 3. The CDR3 is 12 residues long.

CDR3 in amino acids: CASSRDRGLTDTQYF. The CDR3 coding sequence is TGTGCCAGCAGCCGGGACAGGGGGCTCACAGATACGCAGTATTTT. This chain uses TRBV5-4 with TRBJ2-3; 12 bases map to TRBD1. The CDR3 runs to 15 residues. Germline V gene sequence: CDR1 SGHNT, CDR2 YYREEE (reference sequence). Trimming removed 4 bases from V and 2 bases from J; junction bases left unmatched: 2.

CDR3 loop: CASSLGQVRTDTQYF. The CDR3 DNA is TGTGCCAGCAGCTTAGGACAGGTTCGCACAGATACGCAGTATTTT. The chain joins TRBV7-2 to TRBJ2-3; possibly TRBD1 for D (6 bases). V was pared by 1 base and J by 1 base, with 9 bases between. The CDR3 has 15 amino acids. Germline CDR1 and CDR2: SGHTA and FQGNSA. Full variable domain (remainder filled in from reference TRBV7-2 and TRBJ2-3): GAGVSQSPSNKVTEKGKDVELRCDPISGHTALYWYRQSLGQGLEFLIYFQGNSAPDKSGLPSDRFSAERTGGSVSTLTIQRTQQEDSAVYLCASSLGQVRTDTQYFGPGTRLTVL.

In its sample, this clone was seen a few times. Here the CDR3 reads CASSQTSVNTGELFF. CDR3 DNA sequence: TGTGCCAGCAGCCAGACTAGCGTGAACACCGGGGAGCTGTTTTTT. The chain carries TRBV7-8 and TRBJ2-2; 8 bases agree with TRBD2. This CDR3 is 15 amino acids long. Germline values: CDR1 SGHVS, CDR2 FQNEAQ. J lost 1 base, V lost 5 bases, and 3 bases had no gene match. The variable domain in full, completed from reference TRBV7-8 and TRBJ2-2, reads GAGVSQSPRYKVAKRGQDVALRCDPISGHVSLFWYQQALGQGPEFLTYFQNEAQLDKSGLPSDRFFAERPEGSVSTLKIQRTQQEDSAVYLCASSQTSVNTGELFFGEGSRLTVL.

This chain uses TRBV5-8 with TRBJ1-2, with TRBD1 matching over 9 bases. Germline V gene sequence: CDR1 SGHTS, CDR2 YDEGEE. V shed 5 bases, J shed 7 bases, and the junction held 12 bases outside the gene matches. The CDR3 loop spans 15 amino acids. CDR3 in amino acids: CASSLPGTGFSGYTF. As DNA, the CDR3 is TGTGCCAGCAGTCTACCCGGGACAGGGTTCTCTGGCTACACCTTC.

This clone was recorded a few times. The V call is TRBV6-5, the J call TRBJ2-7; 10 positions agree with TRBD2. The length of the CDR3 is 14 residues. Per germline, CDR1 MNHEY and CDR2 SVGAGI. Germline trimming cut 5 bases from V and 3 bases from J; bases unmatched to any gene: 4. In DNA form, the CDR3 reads TGTGCCAGCAGTAGGACTAGCGGACACTACGAGCAGTACTTC. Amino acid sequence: CASSRTSGHYEQYF.

The CDR3 sequence is CASTRLVSSGNTIYF. In DNA, the CDR3 is TGTGCCAGCACCCGACTGGTTTCCTCTGGAAACACCATATATTTT. This sequence joins TRBV2 and TRBJ1-3; the D is unclear. Germline-derived CDR1 and CDR2 are SNHLY and FYNNEI. There are 15 residues in the CDR3. Trimming removed 7 bases from V and 0 bases from J, with 13 bases in between.

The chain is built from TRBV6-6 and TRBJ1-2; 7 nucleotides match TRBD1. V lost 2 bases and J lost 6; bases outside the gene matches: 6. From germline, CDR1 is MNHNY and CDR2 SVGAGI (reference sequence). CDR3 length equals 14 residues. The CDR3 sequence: CASSYPTGFDGYTF. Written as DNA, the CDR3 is TGTGCCAGCAGTTACCCGACAGGGTTTGATGGCTACACCTTC.

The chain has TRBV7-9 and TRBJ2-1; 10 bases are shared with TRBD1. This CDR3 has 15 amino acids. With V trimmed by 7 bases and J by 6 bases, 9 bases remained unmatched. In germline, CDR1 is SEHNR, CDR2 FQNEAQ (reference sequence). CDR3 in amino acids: CASTPVWTGGNEQFF. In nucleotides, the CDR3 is TGTGCCAGCACCCCCGTTTGGACAGGGGGCAATGAGCAGTTCTTC.

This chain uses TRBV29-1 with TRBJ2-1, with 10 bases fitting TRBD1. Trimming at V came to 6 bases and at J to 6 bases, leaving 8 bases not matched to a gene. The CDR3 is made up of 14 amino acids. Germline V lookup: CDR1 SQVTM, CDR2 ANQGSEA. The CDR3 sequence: CSVRGGQGFNEQFF. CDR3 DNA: TGCAGCGTCCGGGGGGGACAGGGGTTCAATGAGCAGTTCTTC.

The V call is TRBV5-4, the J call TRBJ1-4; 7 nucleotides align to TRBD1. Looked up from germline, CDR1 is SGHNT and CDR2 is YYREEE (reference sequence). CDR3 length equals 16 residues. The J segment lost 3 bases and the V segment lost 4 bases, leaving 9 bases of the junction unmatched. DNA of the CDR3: TGTGCCAGCAGCAAGGCAGGGGGTCTCGCTAATGAAAAACTGTTTTTT. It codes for CASSKAGGLANEKLFF.

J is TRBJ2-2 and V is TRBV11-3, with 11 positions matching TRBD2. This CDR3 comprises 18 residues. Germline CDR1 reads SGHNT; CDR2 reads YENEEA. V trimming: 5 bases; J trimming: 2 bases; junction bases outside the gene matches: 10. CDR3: CASSRGTSGRGNTGELFF. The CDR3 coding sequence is TGTGCCAGCAGCCGCGGGACTAGCGGTCGAGGTAACACCGGGGAGCTGTTTTTT.

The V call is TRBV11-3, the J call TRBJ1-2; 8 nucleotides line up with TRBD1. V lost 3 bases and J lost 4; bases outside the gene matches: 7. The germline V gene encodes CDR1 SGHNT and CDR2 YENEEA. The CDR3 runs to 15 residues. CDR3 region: CASSLRSGTGYGYTF. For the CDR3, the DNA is TGTGCCAGCAGCTTGAGGTCCGGGACAGGCTATGGCTACACCTTC.

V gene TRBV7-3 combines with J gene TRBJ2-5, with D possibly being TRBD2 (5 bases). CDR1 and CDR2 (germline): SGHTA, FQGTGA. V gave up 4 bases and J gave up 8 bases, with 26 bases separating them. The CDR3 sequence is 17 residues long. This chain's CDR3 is CASSSRTEGTYKRTQYF. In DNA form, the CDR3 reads TGTGCCAGCAGCTCTAGAACCGAGGGTACTTACAAGAGAACCCAGTACTTC.

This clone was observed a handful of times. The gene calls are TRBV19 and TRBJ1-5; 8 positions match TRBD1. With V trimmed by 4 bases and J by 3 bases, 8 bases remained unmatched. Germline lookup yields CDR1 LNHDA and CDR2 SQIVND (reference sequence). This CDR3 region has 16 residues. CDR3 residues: CASSSRDRRSNQPQHF. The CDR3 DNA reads TGTGCCAGTAGTAGCCGGGACAGGCGCTCCAATCAGCCCCAGCATTTT.

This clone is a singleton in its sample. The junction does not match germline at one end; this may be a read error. CDR3 bases: TGTGCCAGCAGTACGAGCGGGTATCTTGTGTACTTC. Its translation: CASSTSGYLVYF. The V call is TRBV19, the J call TRBJ2-7; a possible D gene is TRBD2 (6 bases). Germline CDR1 is LNHDA and CDR2 is SQIVND (reference sequence). The length of the CDR3 is 12 residues.

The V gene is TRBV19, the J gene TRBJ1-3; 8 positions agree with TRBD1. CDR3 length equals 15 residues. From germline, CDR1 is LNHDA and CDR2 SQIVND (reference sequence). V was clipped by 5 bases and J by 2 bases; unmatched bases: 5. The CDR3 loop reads CASSSQGAAGNTIYF. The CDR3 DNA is TGTGCCAGTAGTTCGCAGGGGGCCGCTGGAAACACCATATATTTT.

In DNA form, the CDR3 reads TGTGCCAGCAGGCGCGGACAGGTGATCTCCTACGAGCAGTACTTC. This sequence encodes CASRRGQVISYEQYF. The V call is TRBV6-5, the J call TRBJ2-7; TRBD1 agrees at 7 bases. The CDR3 spans 15 residues. The V gene's germline CDR1 is MNHEY and CDR2 SVGAGI. V lost 6 bases and J lost 0; bases outside the gene matches: 8.

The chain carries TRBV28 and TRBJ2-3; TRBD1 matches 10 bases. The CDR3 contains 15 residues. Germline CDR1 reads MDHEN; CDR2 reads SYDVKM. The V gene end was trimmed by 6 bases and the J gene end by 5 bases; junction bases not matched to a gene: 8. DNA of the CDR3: TGTGCCAGCAGCCTCGGGGGACAGGGGTTAGATACGCAGTATTTT. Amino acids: CASSLGGQGLDTQYF.

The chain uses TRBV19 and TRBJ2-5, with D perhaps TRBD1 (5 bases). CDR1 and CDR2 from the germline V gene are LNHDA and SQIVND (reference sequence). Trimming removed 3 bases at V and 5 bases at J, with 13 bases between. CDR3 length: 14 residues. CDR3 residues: CASSMAQGGETQYF. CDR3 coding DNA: TGTGCCAGTAGTATGGCCCAGGGTGGGGAGACCCAGTACTTC.

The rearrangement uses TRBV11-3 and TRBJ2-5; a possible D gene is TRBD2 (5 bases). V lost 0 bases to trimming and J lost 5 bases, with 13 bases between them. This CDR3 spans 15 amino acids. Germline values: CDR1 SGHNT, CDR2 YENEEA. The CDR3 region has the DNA TGTGCCAGCAGCTTAGATGCCCGGGGAAGGGAGACCCAGTACTTC. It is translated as CASSLDARGRETQYF.

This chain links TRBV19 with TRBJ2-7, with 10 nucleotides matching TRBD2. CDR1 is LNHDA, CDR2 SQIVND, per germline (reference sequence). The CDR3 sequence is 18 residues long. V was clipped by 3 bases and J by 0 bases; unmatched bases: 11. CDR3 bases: TGTGCCAGTAGTATCTCCGGGGTAGCGGGGGGCCCCTCCTACGAGCAGTACTTC. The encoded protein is CASSISGVAGGPSYEQYF.